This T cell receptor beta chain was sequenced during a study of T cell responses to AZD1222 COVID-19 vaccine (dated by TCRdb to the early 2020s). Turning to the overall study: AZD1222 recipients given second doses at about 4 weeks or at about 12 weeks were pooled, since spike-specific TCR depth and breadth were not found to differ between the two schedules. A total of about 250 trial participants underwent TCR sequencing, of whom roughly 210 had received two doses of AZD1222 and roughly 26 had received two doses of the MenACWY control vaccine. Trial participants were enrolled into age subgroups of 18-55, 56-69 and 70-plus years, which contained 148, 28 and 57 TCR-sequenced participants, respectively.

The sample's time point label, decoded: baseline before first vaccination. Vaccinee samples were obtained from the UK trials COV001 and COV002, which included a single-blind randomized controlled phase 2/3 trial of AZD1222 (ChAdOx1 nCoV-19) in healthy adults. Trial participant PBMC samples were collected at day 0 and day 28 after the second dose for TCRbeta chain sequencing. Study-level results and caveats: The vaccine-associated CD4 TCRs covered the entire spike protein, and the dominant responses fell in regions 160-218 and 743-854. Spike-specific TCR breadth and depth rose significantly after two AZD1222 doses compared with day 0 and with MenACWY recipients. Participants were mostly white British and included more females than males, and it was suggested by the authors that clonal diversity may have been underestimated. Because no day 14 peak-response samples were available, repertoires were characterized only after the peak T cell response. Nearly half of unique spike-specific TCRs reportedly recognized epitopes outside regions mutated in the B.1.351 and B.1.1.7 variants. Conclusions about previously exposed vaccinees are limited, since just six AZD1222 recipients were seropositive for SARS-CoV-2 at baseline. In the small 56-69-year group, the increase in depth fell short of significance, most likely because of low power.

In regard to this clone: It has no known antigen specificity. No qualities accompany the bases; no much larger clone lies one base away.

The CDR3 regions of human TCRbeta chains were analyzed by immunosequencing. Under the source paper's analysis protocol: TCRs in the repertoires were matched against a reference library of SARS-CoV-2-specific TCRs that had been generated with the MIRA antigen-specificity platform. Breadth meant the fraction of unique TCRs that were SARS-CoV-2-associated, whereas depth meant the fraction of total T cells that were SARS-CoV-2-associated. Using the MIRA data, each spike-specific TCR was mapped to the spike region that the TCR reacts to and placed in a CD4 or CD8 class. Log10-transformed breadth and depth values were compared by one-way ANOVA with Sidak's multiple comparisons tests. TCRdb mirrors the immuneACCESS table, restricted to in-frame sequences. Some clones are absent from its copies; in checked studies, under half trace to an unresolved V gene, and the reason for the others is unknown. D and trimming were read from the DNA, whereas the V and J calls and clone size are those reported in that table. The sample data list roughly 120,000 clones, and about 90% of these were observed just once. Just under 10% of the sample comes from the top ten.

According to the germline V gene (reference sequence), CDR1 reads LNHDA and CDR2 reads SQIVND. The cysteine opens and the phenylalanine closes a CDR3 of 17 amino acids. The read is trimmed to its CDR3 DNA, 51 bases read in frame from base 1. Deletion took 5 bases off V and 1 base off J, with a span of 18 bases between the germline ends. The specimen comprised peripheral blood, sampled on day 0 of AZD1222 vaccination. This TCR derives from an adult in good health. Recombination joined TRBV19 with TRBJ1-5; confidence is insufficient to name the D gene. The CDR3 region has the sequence CASSHSGGRESNQPQHF. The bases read TGTGCCAGTAGTCATAGCGGAGGGCGTGAGAGCAATCAGCCCCAGCATTTT.